A single sample gave rise to the 20 T cell receptor beta chains below, sequenced in a study of cytomegalovirus exposure and HLA in healthy donors. The PCR made use of 60 Vbeta and 13 Jbeta primers. The protocol was immunoSEQ multiplex PCR, while the TCRdb copy is restricted to in-frame clones and leaves out a portion. This sample yields some 120,000 clones, of which less than 20% are seen a single time; 1.5% to 2% belongs to the top ten. What was sequenced was PBMCs. The receptors were gathered from a woman under 30 in good health and CMV-seronegative.

In its sample, this clone was seen a few times. The gene calls are TRBV27 and TRBJ2-5, with 8 bases fitting TRBD2. Germline V gene data show CDR1 as MNHEY and CDR2 as SMNVEV (reference sequence). After removal of 5 bases from V and 5 bases from J, the junction contained 7 bases not matched to a gene. The CDR3 consists of 14 residues. The DNA for the CDR3 is TGTGCCAGCAGTCACTTAGCGGGAACGGAGACCCAGTACTTC. The encoded protein is CASSHLAGTETQYF.

This clone has more than one count but fewer than ten. The CDR3 DNA reads as TGTGCCAGTATTCAATTAGCGGGCTTCACCGGGGAGCTGTTTTTT. Translating gives CASIQLAGFTGELFF. The rearrangement uses TRBV19 and TRBJ2-2; 7 bases fit TRBD2. V trimming: 7 bases; J trimming: 4 bases; junction bases outside the gene matches: 9. Germline V gene lookup returns CDR1 LNHDA and CDR2 SQIVND (reference sequence). There are 15 residues in the CDR3.

This clone appeared a few times. The chain is built from TRBV19 and TRBJ2-2, with 12 nucleotides matching TRBD2. CDR1 LNHDA and CDR2 SQIVND come from the germline V gene (reference sequence). J was trimmed by 3 bases and V by 11 bases; bases with no gene match: 4. The CDR3 is made up of 14 amino acids. The CDR3 spells CACRLAGDTGELFF. CDR3 nucleotides: TGTGCCTGTCGACTAGCGGGAGACACCGGGGAGCTGTTTTTT.

In its sample, this clone was seen a few times. The rearrangement uses TRBV7-3 and TRBJ2-5; the match to TRBD2 covers 10 bases. The CDR3 has 15 residues. Germline CDR1 reads SGHTA; CDR2 reads FQGTGA. The ends lost 4 bases at V and 3 bases at J; junction bases unmatched: 5. In nucleotides, the CDR3 is TGTGCCAGCAGCTCTAGCGGGGGACTTAAAGAGACCCAGTACTTC. Translated, it gives CASSSSGGLKETQYF.

This clone was found a few times. The chain employs TRBV19 and TRBJ1-2; D is undetermined. Germline values: CDR1 LNHDA, CDR2 SQIVND (reference sequence). V was trimmed by 9 bases and J by 2 bases, leaving 13 bases between them. This CDR3 has 13 amino acids. The CDR3 DNA sequence: TGTGCCAGCCGGAACGACGGGAACTATGGCTACACCTTC. This codes for CASRNDGNYGYTF.

This chain connects TRBV27 to TRBJ2-6, with a possible D match to TRBD1 (5 bases). V lost 6 bases and J 5 bases, leaving 17 bases between the germline ends. The CDR3 is 16 amino acids. Germline CDR1 and CDR2: MNHEY and SMNVEV (reference sequence). CDR3 in amino acids: CASSLGAARRANVLTF. For the CDR3, the DNA is TGTGCCAGCAGCCTTGGGGCAGCCAGGAGGGCCAACGTCCTGACTTTC.

Details on this clone: The germline gene is not matched at one end of the junction; a read error may be the cause. This chain uses TRBV15 with TRBJ2-5; D perhaps matches TRBD1 (7 bases). CDR3 length equals 15 residues. Germline loops: CDR1 LNHNV, CDR2 YYDKDF (reference sequence). CDR3 amino acids: CASSGGGATGETQYF. Here the CDR3 DNA reads TGTGCCTCCAGCGGAGGGGGCGCGACCGGAGAGACCCAGTACTTC.

The chain employs TRBV4-1 and TRBJ1-2, with 7 nucleotides matching TRBD1. This CDR3 has 14 amino acids. Germline V gives CDR1 MGHRA, CDR2 YSYEKL. V lost 3 bases and J lost 8; bases outside the gene matches: 9. The CDR3 nucleotides are TGCGCCAGCAGCCATCCGGGGAAGGGACAGGGCTACACCTTC. Translated: CASSHPGKGQGYTF.

This chain links TRBV30 with TRBJ1-2, with 10 bases fitting TRBD1. Germline CDR1 is GTSNPN and CDR2 is SVGIG (reference sequence). V lost 2 bases to trimming and J lost 13 bases; unmatched junction nucleotides: 10. CDR3 length: 13 residues. CDR3 region: CAWSRDRGHTCTF. CDR3 coding DNA: TGTGCCTGGAGTCGCGACAGGGGGCATACATGCACCTTC.

This sequence joins TRBV19 and TRBJ2-3, with D tentatively TRBD1 (5 bases). Deletions cut 5 bases from V and 2 bases from J, with 11 bases between. This CDR3 contains 14 residues. In germline, CDR1 is LNHDA, CDR2 SQIVND (reference sequence). This CDR3 reads CASSFGHLTDTQYF. The CDR3 DNA reads as TGTGCCAGTAGTTTTGGACACCTCACAGATACGCAGTATTTT. Looking up the rest from reference TRBV19 and TRBJ2-3 gives the full variable domain: DGGITQSPKYLFRKEGQNVTLSCEQNLNHDAMYWYRQDPGQGLRLIYYSQIVNDFQKGDIAEGYSVSREKKESFPLTVTSAQKNPTAFYLCASSFGHLTDTQYFGPGTRLTVL.

The chain carries TRBV11-2 and TRBJ2-1; D is possibly TRBD1 (8 bases). Germline V gene sequence: CDR1 SGHAT, CDR2 FQNNGV. With 6 bases removed from V and 4 bases from J, the gap between germline ends came to 19 bases. This CDR3 spans 16 amino acids. The CDR3 sequence is CASSQSGTGQYNEQFF. The CDR3 coding sequence is TGTGCCAGCAGTCAAAGCGGGACAGGCCAGTACAATGAGCAGTTCTTC. The full variable domain, with the rest looked up from reference TRBV11-2 and TRBJ2-1, is EAGVAQSPRYKIIEKRQSVAFWCNPISGHATLYWYQQILGQGPKLLIQFQNNGVVDDSQLPKDRFSAERLKGVDSTLKIQPAKLEDSAVYLCASSQSGTGQYNEQFFGPGTRLTVL.

This rearrangement joins TRBV27 to TRBJ2-5, with TRBD1 identical over 11 bases. This CDR3 contains 15 residues. J lost 9 bases, V lost 8 bases, and 14 bases had no gene match. CDR1 is MNHEY and CDR2 is SMNVEV in the germline V gene (reference sequence). The CDR3 DNA is TGTGCCAGCCGGCGGACAGGGGGCCGATTTCGGGCCCAGTACTTC. Protein sequence: CASRRTGGRFRAQYF.

The V call is TRBV7-6, the J call TRBJ2-7, with 8 nucleotides matching TRBD2. This CDR3 has 16 residues. CDR1 SGHVS and CDR2 FNYEAQ come from the germline V gene. J lost 0 bases, V lost 2 bases, and 6 bases had no gene match. The CDR3 sequence: CASSLLTSAPSYEQYF. The CDR3 coding sequence is TGTGCCAGCAGCTTACTGACTAGCGCCCCCTCCTACGAGCAGTACTTC.

J is TRBJ1-6 and V is TRBV5-6; the D is unclear. Between the trimmed V and J ends, which lost 2 bases and 0 bases, there was a span of 3 bases. The CDR3 sequence is 14 residues long. CDR1 and CDR2 (germline): SGHDT, YYEEEE. CDR3 in DNA: TGTGCCAGCAGCTTCATCTCCTATAATTCACCCCTCCACTTT. Its translation: CASSFISYNSPLHF.

The chain uses TRBV6-5 and TRBJ1-1; a possible D gene is TRBD1 (6 bases). Germline-derived CDR1 and CDR2 are MNHEY and SVGAGI. The CDR3 totals 14 residues. Trimming removed 8 bases from V and 1 base from J, with 14 bases in between. The CDR3 sequence is CASAPQGRNTEAFF. DNA of the CDR3: TGTGCCAGCGCCCCGCAGGGGAGGAACACTGAAGCTTTCTTT.

A word on this clone: Additional DNA sequences in this sample encode the identical CDR3. The chain recombines TRBV9 with TRBJ2-6, with a tentative D call TRBD1 (5 bases). V was clipped by 0 bases and J by 2 bases, with 6 bases between them. The CDR3 has 15 amino acids. The germline V gene encodes CDR1 SGDLS and CDR2 YYNGEE. CDR3 sequence (DNA): TGTGCCAGCAGCGTAGAAGGGGCTGGGGCCAACGTCCTGACTTTC. Translation gives CASSVEGAGANVLTF.

J is TRBJ2-7 and V is TRBV7-3; D may be TRBD2 (6 bases). The V and J ends lost 5 bases and 7 bases respectively, with 18 bases between them. Germline V CDR1 and CDR2: SGHTA, FQGTGA. CDR3 size: 14 residues. CDR3 bases: TGTGCCAGCAGCAAAGACCCTCAGGCGGGAGAGCAGTACTTC. Its protein product is CASSKDPQAGEQYF.

This chain connects TRBV10-3 to TRBJ2-7; D is undetermined. The V gene lost 2 bases and the J gene lost 3 bases, with 14 bases spanning the gap. The CDR3 length is 15 residues. Germline V CDR1 and CDR2: ENHRY, SYGVKD. CDR3 region: CAISETTDRSYEQYF. The CDR3 DNA sequence: TGTGCCATCAGTGAGACGACCGATCGGAGCTACGAGCAGTACTTC.

This clone was seen more than once but under ten times. The chain carries TRBV27 and TRBJ2-3, with D perhaps TRBD2 (6 bases). The CDR3 is 15 residues long. Trimming took 5 bases from V and 3 from J, leaving 15 bases between them. Looked up from germline, CDR1 is MNHEY and CDR2 is SMNVEV (reference sequence). The CDR3: CASSIGTLPTDTQYF. The CDR3 nucleotides are TGTGCCAGCAGTATCGGGACTTTGCCAACAGATACGCAGTATTTT.

This sequence joins TRBV6-5 and TRBJ2-3; 7 bases line up with TRBD2. This CDR3 has 14 amino acids. V lost 4 bases and J lost 2; bases outside the gene matches: 3. The germline CDR1 and CDR2 sequences are MNHEY and SVGAGI. The CDR3 DNA follows: TGTGCCAGCAGTTGGGGACTAAACACAGATACGCAGTATTTT. Amino acid sequence: CASSWGLNTDTQYF.